This T cell receptor beta chain is from a study of response to subunit inactivated influenza vaccine. Study results and caveats: Researchers suggested that each seasonal influenza vaccination recruits few new T cells.

This clonotype appeared a few times. The target antigen is unknown. The V and J ends lost 1 base and 5 bases respectively, with 11 bases between them. The germline V gene encodes CDR1 SGHAT and CDR2 FQNNGV. The CDR3 is made up of 14 amino acids. TCRdb fed the RT-PCR reads into MiXCR, producing one record per CDR3 protein. The sample shows around 580,000 distinct CDR3 sequences, 12% of them seen only once. The source is a middle-aged man who received an inactivated influenza vaccine. This specimen consisted of PBMCs from blood, obtained on the day of vaccination. V usage is TRBV11-2 and J usage is TRBJ2-5; D not certain. CDR3 DNA: TGTGCCAGCAGCTTAGGCTTAAAGTCCGAGACCCAGTACTTC. Its protein product is CASSLGLKSETQYF.